This entry features one T cell receptor (beta chain) sequence. The CDR3 is 13 residues long. Germline V gene sequence: CDR1 DFQATT, CDR2 SNEGSKA (reference sequence). The data belong to a study of monozygotic twins with inflammatory bowel disease. Template switching added UMIs carrying a 6-nucleotide sample barcode. Two nested PCRs, of approximately 16 and 10 cycles, processed TCRalpha and TCRbeta cDNA. TCRdb reprocessed the 5' RACE reads, with one entry per CDR3 protein and no DNA. Recorded for this sample: 140,000 to 150,000 distinct CDR3 sequences. Sequencing was done on a sample of blood. The chain uses TRBV20-1 and TRBJ2-1; the TCRdb D gene call, TRBD2, has no DNA to confirm it. The clonotype originates from a human donor with ulcerative colitis or Crohn's disease, or a healthy co-twin of an affected twin (not recorded which). The CDR3: CSARSPGGHEQFF.